This T cell receptor beta chain was observed in a study of T cell repertoires in cytomegalovirus infection (dated by TCRdb to between 2018 and 2020). With regard to the full study: Peptide stimulations targeted recently identified HLA-C-restricted CMV epitopes, whose presentation resists viral immunomodulation, together with well-studied HLA-B-restricted epitopes. Donor HLA type was relevant to the analysis, because carriage of CMV infection together with the matching HLA type was indicated by public TCR beta signatures. Study-wide conclusions, independent of this receptor: The ex vivo response was dominated by HLA-C-restricted CMV-specific TCR beta clonotypes, and the single most frequent clonotype in two of eight donors was supplied by these HLA-C-restricted clonotypes. In both this cohort and an independent cohort of 350 to 400 donors, the cumulative frequency of public TCR beta family members distinguished carriers of CMV infection plus the relevant HLA type.

The sample was run on an Illumina HiSeq 1500. TCRdb cleaned the public reads at Q25 with fastp, built clones with MiXCR and kept in-frame beta chains. Identical CDR3 proteins give one entry, which carries the most common genes and DNA. This sample is represented by about a million distinct CDR3 sequences; about 33% of them were singletons. The ten largest clones take up 13% of the sample. The sample's treatment or condition label is to be understood as: in vitro stimulation with specific CMV peptide epitopes to enrich CMV-specific T cells. The CDR3, cysteine through phenylalanine, is 12 amino acids long. Left in the record is the CDR3 DNA by itself, 36 bases read in frame from the first base. V was cut back by 6 bases and J by 4 bases, leaving a gap of 9 bases between them. As concerns this clonotype: The antigen this receptor binds is unknown. There are no base qualities to consult, and no much larger clone falls within one base.

The sequence derives from a human donor in good health (CMV status not recorded). Some clones in this sample may be carry-over from other donors' samples. Sequencing was performed on cultured CD8+ T cells from PBMCs, taken from culture after CMV antigen stimulation. The rearrangement combines TRBV12-3 or TRBV12-4 with TRBJ1-1, with TRBD1 tentatively as D gene (5 bases match). The nucleotides are TGTGCCAGCAGAGACCAGGGCACTGAAGCTTTCTTT. Its product reads: CASRDQGTEAFF.